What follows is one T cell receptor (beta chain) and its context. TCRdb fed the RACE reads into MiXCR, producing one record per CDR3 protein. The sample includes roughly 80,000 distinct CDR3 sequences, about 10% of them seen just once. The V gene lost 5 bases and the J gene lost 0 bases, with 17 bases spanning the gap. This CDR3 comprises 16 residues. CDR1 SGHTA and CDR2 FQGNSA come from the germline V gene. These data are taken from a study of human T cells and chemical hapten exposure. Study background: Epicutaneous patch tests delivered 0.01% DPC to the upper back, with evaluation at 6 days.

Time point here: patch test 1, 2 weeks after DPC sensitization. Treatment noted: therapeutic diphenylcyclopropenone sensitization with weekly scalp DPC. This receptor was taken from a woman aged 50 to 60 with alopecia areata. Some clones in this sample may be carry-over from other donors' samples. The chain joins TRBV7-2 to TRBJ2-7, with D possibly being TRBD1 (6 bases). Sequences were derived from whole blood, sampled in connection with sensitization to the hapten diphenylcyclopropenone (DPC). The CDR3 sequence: CASSPSGRGFSYEQYF. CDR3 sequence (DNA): TGTGCCAGCAGCCCCTCAGGCAGGGGATTCTCCTACGAGCAGTACTTC. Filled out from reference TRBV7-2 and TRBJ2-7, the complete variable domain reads GAGVSQSPSNKVTEKGKDVELRCDPISGHTALYWYRQSLGQGLEFLIYFQGNSAPDKSGLPSDRFSAERTGGSVSTLTIQRTQQEDSAVYLCASSPSGRGFSYEQYFGPGTRLTVT.